This T cell receptor (beta chain) was recovered during a study of control samples from healthy donors and cancer patients. This table comes from immunoSEQ multiplex PCR, and its TCRdb copy is limited to in-frame clones, with some not included. The sample lists more than 65,000 clones, more than 75% occurring once. Trimming removed 0 bases from V and 4 bases from J, with 13 bases in between. The CDR3 is made up of 16 amino acids. Germline V gene data show CDR1 as SGDLS and CDR2 as YYNGEE. Sequencing was performed on blood. The chain has TRBV9 and TRBJ2-2; D might be TRBD2 (6 bases). This sequence was found in a man aged 50-60 years in good health. The CDR3 region is CASSVAGGTFTGELFF. The CDR3 coding sequence is TGTGCCAGCAGCGTAGCTGGCGGGACCTTCACCGGGGAGCTGTTTTTT.